This T cell receptor beta chain came from a study of blood T cell repertoires in COVID-19 (dated by TCRdb to the early 2020s). As for the study more broadly: Collaborator samples came from the United States, Italy and Spain and covered acute and convalescent phases of COVID-19. The prospective study material was composed of cDNA or gDNA derived from T cells, B-cell-depleted T cells, or PBMCs. Deeply sampled blood TCRbeta repertoires from subjects exposed to, actively infected with, or recovered from COVID-19 were included in the dataset. A freely available public database, intended as a resource for researchers studying the immune response to SARS-CoV-2, is where the repertoires were released. Samples came from the ongoing ImmuneRACE study (first 160 participants) plus 1,254 subjects from 6 global collaborators. A de-identified subject ID, COVID-19 status, age in years and sex were almost always included in the sample metadata. Where available, HLA class I and class II types were taken from metadata supplied by the sample provider and were not determined by assay-based typing.

Whole blood was collected in K2EDTA tubes by collaborating institutions according to the institutions' own protocols. For TCRbeta analysis, collaborator samples were shipped as frozen whole blood, as isolated PBMCs, or as DNA extracted from either sample type. TCRbeta CDR3 regions were amplified from genomic DNA using the immunoSEQ Assay, a bias-controlled multiplex PCR. Per the authors' processing: Within the assay, amplification of reference gene primers was used to estimate how many nucleated cells each sample contained. Sequence reads were collapsed and filtered to measure the absolute abundance of every unique TCRbeta CDR3 rearrangement. For each sample, productive Simpson clonality was calculated as the square root of Simpson's diversity index over productive rearrangements. The immuneACCESS repertoire file appears here via TCRdb, limited to in-frame rearrangements. These files lack a portion of the clones; in checked studies, under half of the deficit traces to unresolved V genes, and the cause of the others is not known. V and J calls and clone size are copied from that table; D and trimming were computed from the DNA. This sample is represented by more than 80,000 clones; 86% of them were singletons. Around 7.8% of the sample lies in the top ten.

Study-wide findings and limitations: Clinical and demographic metadata were provided uncurated, with the amount varying by source and participant.

Reading from cysteine to phenylalanine, the CDR3 counts 19 amino acids. This entry keeps only the CDR3 DNA: 57 bases, framed from base 1. The junction shows trimming of 2 bases on V and 7 bases on J, and the gene matches do not reach 18 bases of it. The germline V gene (reference sequence) sets CDR1 to MNHEY and CDR2 to SMNVEV. Details on this clone: No antigen is known for it. Per-nucleotide qualities are absent, and no much larger clonotype sits a single base away.

This TCR was recovered from a man aged 45 to 65 with active COVID-19. What was sequenced was peripheral blood. The chain is encoded by TRBV27 joined to TRBJ2-1; the central 9 bases match TRBD2. CDR3 loop: CASSLRGSGSIPPRNEQFF. In nucleotides, the sequence is TGTGCCAGCAGTTTAAGGGGTAGCGGGAGTATCCCACCACGGAATGAGCAGTTCTTC.